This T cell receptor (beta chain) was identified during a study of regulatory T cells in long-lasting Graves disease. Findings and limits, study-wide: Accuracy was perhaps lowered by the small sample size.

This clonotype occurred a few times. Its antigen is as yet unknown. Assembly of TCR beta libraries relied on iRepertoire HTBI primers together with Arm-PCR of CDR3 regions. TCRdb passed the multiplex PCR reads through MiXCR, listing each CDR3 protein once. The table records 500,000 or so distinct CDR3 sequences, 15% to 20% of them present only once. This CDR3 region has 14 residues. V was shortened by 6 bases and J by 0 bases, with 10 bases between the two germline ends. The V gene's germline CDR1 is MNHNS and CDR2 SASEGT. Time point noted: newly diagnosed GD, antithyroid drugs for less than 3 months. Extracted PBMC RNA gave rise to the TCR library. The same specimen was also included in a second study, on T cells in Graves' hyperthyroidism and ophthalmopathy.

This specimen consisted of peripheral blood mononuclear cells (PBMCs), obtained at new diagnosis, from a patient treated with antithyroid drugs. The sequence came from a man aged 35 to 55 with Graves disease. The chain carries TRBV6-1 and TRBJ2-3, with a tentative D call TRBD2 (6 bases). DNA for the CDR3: TGTGCCAGCAGCAGCGGGCATAGCACAGATACGCAGTATTTT. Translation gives CASSSGHSTDTQYF.